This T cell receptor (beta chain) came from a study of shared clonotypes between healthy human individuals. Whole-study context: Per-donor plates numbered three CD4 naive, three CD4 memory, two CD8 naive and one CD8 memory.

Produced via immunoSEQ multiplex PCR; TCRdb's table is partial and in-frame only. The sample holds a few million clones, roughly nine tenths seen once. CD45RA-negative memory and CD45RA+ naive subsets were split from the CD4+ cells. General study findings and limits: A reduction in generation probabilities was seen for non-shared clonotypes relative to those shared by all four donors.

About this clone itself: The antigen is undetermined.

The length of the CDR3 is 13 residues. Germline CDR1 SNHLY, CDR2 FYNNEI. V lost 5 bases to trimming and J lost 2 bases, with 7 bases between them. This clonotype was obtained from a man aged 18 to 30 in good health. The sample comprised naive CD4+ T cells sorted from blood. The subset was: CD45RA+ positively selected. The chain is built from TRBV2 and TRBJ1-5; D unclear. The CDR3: CASSWGGNQPQHF. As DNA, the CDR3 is TGTGCCAGCAGTTGGGGTGGCAATCAGCCCCAGCATTTT.